This TCR beta chain was captured by sequencing in a study of OX40 agonist ivuxolimab in advanced cancers. Enrollment shut out patients with autoimmune disease history or systemic immunosuppression. Blood got drawn at baseline, again on cycle 4 day 1, and then on cycle 7 day 1. Looked up from germline, CDR1 is PRHDT and CDR2 is FYEKMQ (reference sequence). The germline V and J ends were trimmed by 6 bases and 6 bases, with 12 bases remaining between them. The CDR3 has 14 residues. Using immunoSEQ multiplex PCR, the repertoire was profiled, and TCRdb retains in-frame clones only, with some absent. The table includes about 26,000 clones, roughly 80% detected once. General study points: The study found among the lowest clonal expansion in partial responders at 0.1-3.0 mg/kg. Still undetermined is the antigen specificity of the expanded peripheral T cells.

This clone has more than one count but fewer than ten. Its target is unknown. Sample: CD4+ or CD8+ T cells sorted from blood, taken in a trial of the OX40 agonist ivuxolimab. This receptor was obtained from an adult with an advanced solid tumor such as melanoma, head and neck, liver or kidney cancer. The chain has TRBV13 and TRBJ1-6, with unresolved D. The CDR3 reads CASSYGAGNSPLHF. In nucleotides, the CDR3 is TGTGCCAGCAGTTATGGTGCAGGTAATTCACCCCTCCACTTT.